This TCR beta chain was sequenced during a study of technical replicates of blood from four donors. The CDR3 has 13 residues. The V gene's germline CDR1 is LNHDA and CDR2 SQIVND (reference sequence). Trimming cost V 5 bases and J 3 bases, with 8 bases left between them. The assay was immunoSEQ multiplex PCR, and TCRdb's table has in-frame clones only and misses some. Among under 85,000 clones listed, 95% to 98% were seen once. Sequencing used T cells isolated from PBMCs. The chain couples TRBV19 to TRBJ1-3; D is undetermined. This sequence originates from a human donor in good health. CDR3 sequence reads: CASSREFGNTIYF. The CDR3 DNA is TGTGCCAGTAGTCGAGAGTTTGGAAACACCATATATTTT.